This TCR beta chain was sequenced in a study of blood T cell repertoires in COVID-19. Whole-study context: Specimens from acute and convalescent COVID-19 originated in the United States, Italy and Spain. The cDNA or gDNA used as material had been derived from T cells, B-cell-depleted T cells, or PBMCs.

The protocol was immunoSEQ multiplex PCR, while the TCRdb copy is restricted to in-frame clones and leaves out a portion. This table holds about half a million clones, 88% found once. Those who participated ranged in age from roughly 18 to 89 years and resided in about two dozen US areas. V lost 2 bases to trimming and J lost 5 bases; unmatched junction nucleotides: 7. The CDR3 extends over 16 amino acids. Per the germline V gene, CDR1 is MDHEN and CDR2 is SYDVKM. The sequence derives from a woman aged 60-70 years who had recovered from COVID-19. The chain combines TRBV28 with TRBJ1-2; 11 positions agree with TRBD1. The source material was PBMCs or T cells enriched from blood (not recorded which). Here the CDR3 reads CASSLTGTGGIYGYTF. The CDR3 DNA is TGTGCCAGCAGTTTAACGGGGACAGGGGGAATATATGGCTACACCTTC.